What follows describes a single T cell receptor (beta chain). There is no known antigen for this receptor. No qualities accompany the bases; no much larger clone lies one base away. This sample's treatment or condition label indicates: roughly 11-day PBMC culture with coronavirus spike peptide pools or control peptides (ViraFEST assay). The study used the ViraFEST assay, which expanded antigen-specific T cells with peptide pools and then identified expanded clonotypes by TCR sequencing. Positive SARS-CoV-2 PCR tests in the convalescent patients dated from March to December 2020, before Alpha, Beta and Delta variants emerged in the United States. Each well held millions of PBMCs cultured in IMDM containing around 5% human AB serum and roughly 10 IU/ml IL-2, with about 9.4 ug/ml peptide pools added. On days 3 and 7, half of the culture medium was replaced with fresh IL-2-containing medium. After approximately eleven days of culture, CD4+ T cells were isolated by negative selection using the EasySep CD4+ T cell isolation kit. PBMCs were separated from whole blood using Ficoll-Paque Plus gradient centrifugation and then either used fresh or cryopreserved at -140C. Culture conditions were generally each tested in triplicate wells.

The method behind the library was PCR. At the Johns Hopkins FTIC core, DNA from the cultured CD4+ T cells underwent TCR sequencing with the Oncomine TCR Beta short-read assay. The QIAamp micro DNA kit was used to extract genomic DNA from the cultured CD4+ T cells. Oncomine TCR Beta libraries made from cultured CD4+ T cells were pooled using unique dual indexes and sequenced on an Illumina iSeq 100. The original methods were these. Non-productive sequences were filtered out, and CDR3s that did not start with C, did not end with F or W, or were shorter than 7 amino acids were discarded. The MANAFEST web application identified antigen-specific clonotypes by comparing peptide-stimulated wells against reference wells and other culture wells. An FDR below 0.05, an odds ratio above 5, and a productive frequency above 0.1% in at least two of three replicate wells were required for clones to be considered positive. Cross-reactive clonotypes were defined as significantly expanded in both SARS-CoV-2 spike wells and at least one common cold coronavirus spike condition. Using R version 3.6.1, CDR3 homology was evaluated through Levenshtein distances (stringdist) along with unrooted phylogenetic trees (ape). TCRdb handled the public reads itself, with Q25 trimming in fastp and clone calling in MiXCR, and kept productive beta chains. Entries that share a CDR3 protein sequence are merged under the most common genes and DNA. These V and J calls are TCRdb output, not the study's own analysis. This sample gives 15,000 or so distinct CDR3 sequences in total; 55% to 75% of them show up just once. The ten most abundant clones make up roughly 13% of the sample.

This sample was taken from a study of vaccination and CD4 T cells after COVID-19 (dated by TCRdb to the early 2020s). At the level of the whole study: Convalescent patients had a positive SARS-CoV-2 result on nasal swab PCR, and of these patients, several had mild disease and one had severe disease. The convalescent cohort comprised six males and four females, including two Hispanic individuals, seven Caucasians, two Asians and one multiracial person. Two doses of either the Pfizer-BioNTech BNT162b2 vaccine (n=8) or the Moderna mRNA-1273 vaccine (n=2) were administered to participants. Post-COVID blood samples were collected from convalescent patients a median of around 100 days after diagnosis, with a range of about 35 to 180 days. The time from the second vaccine dose to post-vaccine blood sampling had a median of around 72 days and ranged from about 12 to 250 days. The cultures were stimulated with overlapping spike peptide pools from SARS-CoV-2 and from the common cold coronaviruses HCoV-NL63, HCoV-OC43 and HCoV-229E. In control cultures, a CEFX viral epitope pool was used as positive control, an HIV-1 Nef peptide pool was used as negative control, or no peptide was added. The spike-specific CD4+ TCR repertoire was compared before and after mRNA vaccination in approximately ten COVID-19 convalescent patients and a few infection-naive healthy vaccine recipients.

From cysteine to phenylalanine, the CDR3 is 17 amino acids long. The only DNA kept is the CDR3, 51 bases in frame from the first base. V is pared back by 5 bases and J by 4 bases, with 21 bases lying between the germline termini. CDR1 and CDR2 (MDHEN, SYDVKM) derive from the germline V gene. Results and caveats for the whole study, not just this receptor: An increase in the median number of SARS-CoV-2-reactive clonotypes from 20 to 25 after infection to 38 after vaccination was observed, but the change was not found to be significant. Among convalescent patients, a median about 90% of the SARS-CoV-2-reactive clones seen after vaccination appeared only after vaccination, which suggests priming specific to the vaccine. Of the vaccine-specific clones in convalescent patients, 304 of 307, or nearly all, reacted only to SARS-CoV-2 spike and did not cross-react with common cold coronaviruses. Relatively few convalescent patients were included in the study, and early timepoints after natural infection were not analyzed.

The TCR was taken from a human donor who had recovered from COVID-19. Sequences were obtained from CD4+ T cells from blood, cultured in vitro. This receptor chain uses TRBV28 and TRBJ1-5; the D segment cannot be called with confidence. The CDR3 region has the sequence CASSLFRLVGLNQPQHF. In nucleotides, the sequence is TGTGCCAGCAGTCTGTTTCGCCTAGTGGGCTTAAATCAGCCCCAGCATTTT.